This T cell receptor (beta chain) stems from a study of blood T cell repertoires in COVID-19. For the study at large: Whether acute or convalescent, the COVID-19 samples came from the United States, Italy and Spain. PBMCs, B-cell-depleted T cells, or T cells were the source of the cDNA or gDNA that made up the material.

Per the original data handling: Amplification of reference gene primers provided the estimated nucleated cell counts. Profiled with immunoSEQ multiplex PCR; TCRdb holds only in-frame clones, not every one. For V, J and clone size, that table is used; D and trimming come from the DNA. The repertoire includes around 260,000 clones, 80% to 95% of them detected once, and around 2.5% sits in the top ten. In Seattle, patients joined the study during active infection and were tracked longitudinally. V was shortened by 3 bases and J by 0 bases, with 12 bases between the two germline ends. Looked up from germline, CDR1 is MNHNS and CDR2 is SASEGT. CDR3 length: 16 amino acids.

The J gene is TRBJ1-3, the V gene TRBV6-1; maybe TRBD1 (6 bases). Sequencing input: peripheral blood. The receptor's source is a person under 35 with COVID-19, enrolled during active disease. The CDR3 DNA sequence: TGTGCCAGCAGTGAGACAGGTTTCGACTCTGGAAACACCATATATTTT. Translating it yields CASSETGFDSGNTIYF.